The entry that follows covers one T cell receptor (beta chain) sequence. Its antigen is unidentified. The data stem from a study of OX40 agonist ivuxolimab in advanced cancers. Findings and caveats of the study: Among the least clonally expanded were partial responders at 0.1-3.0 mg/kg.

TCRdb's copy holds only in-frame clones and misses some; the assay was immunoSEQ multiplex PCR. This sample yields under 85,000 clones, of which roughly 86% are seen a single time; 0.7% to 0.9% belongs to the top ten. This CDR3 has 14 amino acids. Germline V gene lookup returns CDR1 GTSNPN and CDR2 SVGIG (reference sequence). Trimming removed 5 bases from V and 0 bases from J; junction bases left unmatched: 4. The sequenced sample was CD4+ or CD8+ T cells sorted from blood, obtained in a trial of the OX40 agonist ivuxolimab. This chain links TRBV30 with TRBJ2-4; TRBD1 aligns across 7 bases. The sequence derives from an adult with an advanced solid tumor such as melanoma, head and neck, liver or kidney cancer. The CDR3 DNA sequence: TGTGCCTGGGAGAGGGACAGAGCCAAAAACATTCAGTACTTC. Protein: CAWERDRAKNIQYF.